This entry describes one T cell receptor beta chain. The sample is drawn from a study of T cells expressing NK-cell markers. The CDR3 sequence is 15 residues long. Per germline, CDR1 SEHNR and CDR2 FQNEAQ (reference sequence). TCRdb reprocessed the 5' RACE reads and reports one entry per CDR3 protein, with no DNA. In all, the sample yields some 410,000 distinct CDR3 sequences. The sequencing input was blood T cells: a sorted CD56 or NKG2C T cell subset, CD4+ or CD8+ T cells, or bulk PBMC T cells (not recorded which). This clonotype was sampled from a woman between 18 and 70 years old in good health. This chain joins TRBV7-9 and TRBJ2-6; TCRdb designates TRBD1, a call that cannot be tested without DNA. The CDR3 here is CASSLEQAGANVLTF.